The 4 T cell receptor beta chains below were found in one sample sequenced in a study of blood T cells in healthy people across ages. Alongside a J-beta primer mix, a sample-barcoded 5' primer served in a second PCR lasting about 7 to 11 cycles. TCRdb called the 5' RACE reads again in MiXCR, with one record for every CDR3 protein. This sample yields 450,000 to 700,000 distinct CDR3 sequences, of which roughly 28% are seen a single time; approximately 17% belongs to the top ten. Sequencing was carried out using blood. All receptors come from a woman aged 70 to 79 in good health.

This clonotype was counted between two and nine times. This chain connects TRBV6-2 or TRBV6-3 to TRBJ1-1; no clear D. V lost 0 bases to trimming and J lost 2 bases, with 10 bases between them. CDR1 MNHEY and CDR2 SVGEGT come from the germline V gene. The CDR3 is 15 residues long. The CDR3 DNA reads TGTGCCAGCAGTTACTCGATGGTAACCAACACTGAAGCTTTCTTT. Translated: CASSYSMVTNTEAFF.

The chain employs TRBV11-2 and TRBJ2-5, with TRBD2 matching over 7 bases. Germline V CDR1 and CDR2: SGHAT, FQNNGV. Trimming took 1 base from V and 3 from J; bases not matched to a gene: 5. CDR3 length equals 15 residues. The CDR3 is CASSLGWGGKETQYF. CDR3 bases: TGTGCCAGCAGCTTAGGCTGGGGGGGAAAAGAGACCCAGTACTTC.

This chain joins TRBV25-1 and TRBJ2-7; a possible D gene is TRBD2 (7 bases). The germline V gene encodes CDR1 MGHDK and CDR2 SYGVNS. The V end lost 6 bases, the J end lost 5 bases, and 23 bases lay between the germline ends. The CDR3 contains 16 residues. CDR3 DNA: TGTGCCAGCAGCGACTCCCCGGGGGGCGTGGGCCACGAGCAGTACTTC. Translation: CASSDSPGGVGHEQYF.

This clonotype has more than one count but fewer than ten. The chain joins TRBV4-3 to TRBJ1-3; perhaps TRBD1 as D (6 bases). Per the germline V gene, CDR1 is LGHNA and CDR2 is YSLEER. The V and J ends lost 0 bases and 2 bases respectively, with 14 bases between them. The length of the CDR3 is 17 residues. CDR3 sequence reads: CASSQDAWTVAGNTIYF. For the CDR3, the DNA is TGCGCCAGCAGCCAAGATGCTTGGACAGTTGCTGGAAACACCATATATTTT.